A selection of T cell receptor beta chains follows, all from one sample in a study of T cell changes during pregnancy in multiple sclerosis. The table came from immunoSEQ multiplex PCR; TCRdb's copy has only in-frame clones and leaves some out. The sample records tens of thousands of clones, 90% to 95% being singletons. The input for sequencing was CD8+ T cells from peripheral blood mononuclear cells, taken before pregnancy. These receptors came from a female donor with multiple sclerosis, enrolled in a pregnancy study. Each CDR3 is given with its conserved first and last residue. The D gene is left open where the match is weak. Clone size is given for some rows only: seen once, a few or many times, or a class if the clone is expanded.

CASSLSRTGRLFF TGTGCCAGCAGTTTAAGTAGGACAGGGAGGCTGTTTTTT . TRBD1 TRBJ2-2 TRBV27
CASSVGGAYYGYTF TGTGCCAGCTCCGTCGGGGGGGCGTACTATGGCTACACCTTC . . TRBJ1-2 TRBV9
CASSPSGTGELFF TGTGCCAGCAGCCCATCAGGGACCGGGGAGCTGTTTTTT . . TRBJ2-2 TRBV11-2
CASSEGSLAVGAYEQYF TGTGCCAGCAGTGAAGGATCACTAGCGGTTGGGGCCTACGAGCAGTACTTC . TRBD2 TRBJ2-7 TRBV2
CASRGVYSNQPQHF TGTGCCAGCAGGGGCGTTTATAGCAATCAGCCCCAGCATTTT . . TRBJ1-5 TRBV27
CASRLSESSYNEQFF TGTGCCAGCAGACTAAGCGAAAGCTCCTACAATGAGCAGTTCTTC . . TRBJ2-1 TRBV7-9
CASSLSRGAAGEQFF TGTGCCAGCAGTTTATCGCGTGGGGCGGCCGGCGAGCAGTTCTTC once . TRBJ2-1 TRBV27
CASSPGQYNEQFF TGTGCCAGCAGTCCCGGACAATACAATGAGCAGTTCTTC . . TRBJ2-1 TRBV27
CASSHRISGELFF TGCGCCAGCAGCCATCGTATATCCGGGGAGCTGTTTTTT . . TRBJ2-2 TRBV4-1
CASSPGGTVTRGQYF TGTGCCAGTAGTCCAGGGGGGACCGTAACCCGGGGGCAGTACTTC . . TRBJ2-7 TRBV19
CASTPPGQDTGELFF TGCGCCAGCACCCCGCCTGGGCAGGACACCGGGGAGCTGTTTTTT . . TRBJ2-2 TRBV4-1
CATSETAGNSGANVLTF TGTGCCACCAGCGAGACGGCGGGGAACTCTGGGGCCAACGTCCTGACTTTC . . TRBJ2-6 TRBV15
CASRQGPDTQYF TGTGCCAGCAGACAGGGACCAGATACGCAGTATTTT . . TRBJ2-3 TRBV2
CASSAGAGYTF TGTGCCAGCAGCGCCGGTGCGGGCTACACCTTC . . TRBJ1-2 TRBV9
CASSQGGASGGSYEQYF TGCGCCAGCAGCCAAGGCGGGGCTAGCGGGGGCTCCTACGAGCAGTACTTC . TRBD2 TRBJ2-7 TRBV4-1
CASSLGGGSSYEQYF TGTGCCAGCAGCTTAGGAGGGGGTAGCTCCTACGAGCAGTACTTC . . TRBJ2-7 TRBV7-2
CASSLGLAGGSDTQYF TGTGCCAGCAGCCTAGGACTAGCGGGAGGGTCAGATACGCAGTATTTT . TRBD2 TRBJ2-3 TRBV7-7
CASSPHGGNTEAFF TGTGCCAGCAGCCCCCATGGCGGGAACACTGAAGCTTTCTTT . . TRBJ1-1 TRBV7-9
CASSLRGAGYTF TGTGCCAGCAGCTTGCGAGGCGCTGGCTACACCTTC . . TRBJ1-2 TRBV9
CASRPTGTYNEQFF TGTGCCAGCAGGCCAACAGGGACCTACAATGAGCAGTTCTTC . . TRBJ2-1 TRBV27
CASSEDGARVKSNQPQHF TGTGCCAGCAGTGAGGATGGGGCCAGGGTGAAGAGCAATCAGCCCCAGCATTTT . . TRBJ1-5 TRBV6-4
CAISERRKHYGYTF TGTGCCATCAGTGAGCGGCGGAAACACTATGGCTACACCTTC . . TRBJ1-2 TRBV10-3
CASSQTSGRHEQYF TGTGCCAGCAGCCAAACTAGCGGGAGACACGAGCAGTACTTC . TRBD2 TRBJ2-7 TRBV27
CASSWGLNQDEKLFF TGTGCCAGCAGCTGGGGACTCAACCAGGATGAAAAACTGTTTTTT . . TRBJ1-4 TRBV5-8
CASSILEEPYEQYF TGTGCCAGTAGTATTCTGGAGGAACCCTACGAGCAGTACTTC . . TRBJ2-7 TRBV19
CASSQTGEVTEAFF TGTGCCAGCAGCCAGACAGGGGAGGTGACTGAAGCTTTCTTT . TRBD1 TRBJ1-1 TRBV28
CASSQGGLVYDEQFF TGCGCCAGCAGCCAGGGGGGACTAGTTTACGATGAGCAGTTCTTC . TRBD2 TRBJ2-1 TRBV4-1
CASSQSEREFFEQYF TGCGCCAGCAGTCAATCGGAGCGGGAGTTTTTCGAGCAGTACTTC once TRBD2 TRBJ2-7 TRBV23-1
CSVSPVDRVTDTQYF TGCAGCGTGAGCCCCGTGGACAGGGTTACAGATACGCAGTATTTT once TRBD1 TRBJ2-3 TRBV29-1
CATSPIVGQGDEQYF TGTGCCACCAGCCCGATAGTGGGACAGGGTGACGAGCAGTACTTC . TRBD1 TRBJ2-7 TRBV15
CAIGLAGHYEQYF TGTGCCATTGGACTAGCGGGACACTACGAGCAGTACTTC few TRBD2 TRBJ2-7 TRBV27
CASSLGGGMNTEAFF TGTGCCAGCAGCTTAGGAGGCGGGATGAACACTGAAGCTTTCTTT . . TRBJ1-1 TRBV7-3
CASSDLGEGPTDTQYF TGTGCCAGCAGTGACCTCGGAGAGGGCCCGACAGATACGCAGTATTTT . . TRBJ2-3 TRBV6-4
CASSLDGRAVDTQYF TGTGCCAGCAGCTTAGACGGGAGGGCCGTAGATACGCAGTATTTT . TRBD2 TRBJ2-3 TRBV7-3
CASSVGDRTYEQYF TGTGCCAGCAGCGTAGGGGACAGAACCTACGAGCAGTACTTC . TRBD1 TRBJ2-7 TRBV9
CASSYGIFGEQFF TGTGCCAGCAGTTACGGGATTTTCGGTGAGCAGTTCTTC . . TRBJ2-1 TRBV27
CASSSLPWTANYGYTF TGTGCCAGCAGCTCCCTACCTTGGACAGCTAACTATGGCTACACCTTC . . TRBJ1-2 TRBV7-9
CSVGPNSMNTEAFF TGCAGCGTTGGGCCCAATTCCATGAACACTGAAGCTTTCTTT . . TRBJ1-1 TRBV29-1
CSVEVPGLGDYNEQFF TGCAGCGTTGAGGTTCCGGGACTAGGAGACTACAATGAGCAGTTCTTC . TRBD2 TRBJ2-1 TRBV29-1
CASTLVQGEQYF TGTGCCAGCACCTTGGTACAGGGGGAGCAGTATTTT few TRBD1 TRBJ2-3 TRBV6-6
CASSLSLGGSYEQYF TGTGCCAGCAGCTTGTCGTTGGGAGGATCCTACGAGCAGTACTTC . . TRBJ2-7 TRBV5-4
CASTSYPVGLGPNEQFF TGTGCCAGCACGAGCTACCCCGTGGGACTAGGCCCCAATGAGCAGTTCTTC . TRBD2 TRBJ2-1 TRBV9
CASSVRLINTGELFF TGTGCCAGCAGCGTCCGACTGATTAACACCGGGGAGCTGTTTTTT . . TRBJ2-2 TRBV13